This entry is about one TCR beta chain. Its cognate antigen is unknown. Germline V gene sequence: CDR1 SGDLS, CDR2 YYNGEE. V was clipped by 2 bases and J by 5 bases; unmatched bases: 4. The CDR3 is 15 residues long. The PCR used 60 Vbeta and 13 Jbeta primers. Here immunoSEQ multiplex PCR was the method, and the copy in TCRdb shows in-frame clones only, minus some. The profile covers some 150,000 clones, with 75% to 80% appearing a single time and less than 3.5% taken by the ten largest. The data are from a study of cytomegalovirus exposure and HLA in healthy donors. Whole-study results and caveats: Later, an analysis found that common viral pathogens appeared to be linked with several of the most significant clusters. Published work reported that the classifier diagnosed cytomegalovirus status with high specificity and sensitivity.

The sequence derives from a man in his forties or fifties in good health and CMV-seropositive. Sequencing used PBMCs. This sequence joins TRBV9 and TRBJ2-7, with TRBD2 matching 13 bases. The CDR3 sequence is CASSVGLAGIHEQYF. The CDR3, as DNA: TGTGCCAGCAGCGTGGGACTAGCGGGAATCCACGAGCAGTACTTC.